These 26 T cell receptor beta chains were all obtained from the same sample, sequenced in a study of T cell responses to AZD1222 COVID-19 vaccine (dated by TCRdb to the early 2020s). The meaning of the sample's time point label: about 28 days (+/-7) after the second vaccine dose. The library relied on the immunoSEQ multiplex PCR assay. TCRdb provides this immuneACCESS table in a form limited to in-frame rearrangements. Some clones are lacking; in checked studies, under half of them reflect an unresolved V gene, and why the rest are absent is not known. Here the sample has 60,000 to 90,000 clones; over 75% occur a single time. The top ten clones comprise more than 15% of the sample. The specimen was peripheral blood, collected 28 days after the second AZD1222 dose. The receptors derive from an adult who received the AZD1222 COVID-19 vaccine.

The chain carries TRBV4-3 and TRBJ2-2, with unresolved D. Trimming left V 0 bases short and J 0 bases short, with 11 bases between. The CDR3 sequence is 17 residues long. Germline V gene lookup returns CDR1 LGHNA and CDR2 YSLEER. CDR3 residues: CASSQDKPQANTGELFF. The CDR3 bases are TGCGCCAGCAGCCAAGATAAGCCGCAGGCGAACACCGGGGAGCTGTTTTTT.

V is TRBV11-2 and J is TRBJ2-7; D is unclear. CDR3 length: 11 residues. V was pared by 8 bases and J by 4 bases, with 9 bases between. Germline loops: CDR1 SGHAT, CDR2 FQNNGV. The DNA of the CDR3 is TGTGCCAGCGGCCTCCTGTACGAGCAGTACTTC. Its translation is CASGLLYEQYF.

The chain couples TRBV6-5 to TRBJ2-7, with D tentatively TRBD2 (5 bases). Per the germline V gene, CDR1 is MNHEY and CDR2 is SVGAGI. V lost 2 bases to trimming and J lost 3 bases, with 8 bases between them. The CDR3 length is 13 residues. CDR3: CASSYTGYYEQYF. In DNA form, the CDR3 reads TGTGCCAGCAGTTACACGGGGTACTACGAGCAGTACTTC.

The V and J genes are TRBV7-3 and TRBJ2-1, with TRBD2 identical over 10 bases. There are 17 residues in the CDR3. In germline, CDR1 is SGHTA, CDR2 FQGTGA. The V segment lost 4 bases and the J segment 7 bases; nucleotides outside the gene matches: 13. CDR3 amino acids: CASSSSLSSGGRNEQFF. CDR3 coding DNA: TGTGCCAGCAGCTCATCCCTTTCTAGCGGGGGTCGGAATGAGCAGTTCTTC.

The genes are TRBV23-1 and TRBJ1-6, with TRBD1 identical over 7 bases. TRBV23-1 is annotated as an ORF whose role is uncertain. The junction had 6 bases not matched to a gene; V was cut back by 8 bases and J by 5 bases. This CDR3 has 14 residues. CDR3 loop: CASRQGRNNSPLHF. The CDR3 region has the DNA TGCGCCAGCCGACAGGGAAGGAATAATTCACCCCTCCACTTT.

This clone was picked up one time. V usage is TRBV4-3 and J usage is TRBJ1-3; D remains unclear. This CDR3 is 13 amino acids long. Germline V gives CDR1 LGHNA, CDR2 YSLEER. V lost 4 bases, J lost 8 bases, and 12 bases lay in between. The chain's CDR3 is CASSPGSRHTIYF. CDR3 coding DNA: TGCGCCAGCAGCCCAGGTTCGAGGCACACCATATATTTT.

The genes are TRBV11-3 and TRBJ2-1; D unclear. In germline, CDR1 is SGHNT, CDR2 YENEEA. This CDR3 has 17 amino acids. Trimming pared 1 base from V and 1 base from J, leaving 14 bases between. The CDR3 is CASSLGTALRSYNEQFF. The CDR3 region has the DNA TGTGCCAGCAGCTTAGGGACGGCTCTACGTTCCTACAATGAGCAGTTCTTC.

This sequence joins TRBV19 and TRBJ2-1; no clear D. The CDR3 runs 16 residues. Trimming took off 3 bases at V and 0 bases at J, with 12 bases between the two ends. In germline, CDR1 is LNHDA, CDR2 SQIVND (reference sequence). The CDR3 region has the DNA TGTGCCAGTAGTATTGTTTCCGGCGGCTCCTACAATGAGCAGTTCTTC. Protein sequence: CASSIVSGGSYNEQFF. The full variable domain, rest sourced from reference TRBV19 and TRBJ2-1, is DGGITQSPKYLFRKEGQNVTLSCEQNLNHDAMYWYRQDPGQGLRLIYYSQIVNDFQKGDIAEGYSVSREKKESFPLTVTSAQKNPTAFYLCASSIVSGGSYNEQFFGPGTRLTVL.

This chain links TRBV28 with TRBJ1-1; D not resolved. The CDR3 is 11 residues long. Germline V gene lookup returns CDR1 MDHEN and CDR2 SYDVKM. Trimming cost V 5 bases and J 3 bases, with 4 bases left between them. The CDR3 spells CASSRYTEAFF. CDR3 DNA: TGTGCCAGCAGTCGATACACTGAAGCTTTCTTT.

The CDR3 coding sequence is TGTGCCAGCAGCTTTTATCGGGGTGGGCAAGAGACCCAGTACTTC. It is translated as CASSFYRGGQETQYF. V usage is TRBV7-2 and J usage is TRBJ2-5; D is possibly TRBD2 (5 bases). Germline CDR1 and CDR2: SGHTA and FQGNSA. The CDR3 spans 15 residues. V was shortened by 3 bases and J by 2 bases, with 13 bases between the two germline ends.

The V gene is TRBV7-8, the J gene TRBJ2-7; 7 nucleotides align to TRBD1. The CDR3 extends over 16 amino acids. J gave up 3 bases and V 2 bases, and 10 bases lay outside the gene matches. CDR1 is SGHVS, CDR2 FQNEAQ, per germline. The CDR3 here is CASSLSGRQGNYEQYF. CDR3 in DNA: TGTGCCAGCAGCTTAAGTGGAAGACAGGGAAACTACGAGCAGTACTTC. The whole variable domain, filled in from reference TRBV7-8 and TRBJ2-7, reads GAGVSQSPRYKVAKRGQDVALRCDPISGHVSLFWYQQALGQGPEFLTYFQNEAQLDKSGLPSDRFFAERPEGSVSTLKIQRTQQEDSAVYLCASSLSGRQGNYEQYFGPGTRLTVT.

This clone was detected a few times. This sequence joins TRBV11-2 and TRBJ2-7, with 8 bases identical to TRBD2. CDR1 is SGHAT, CDR2 FQNNGV, per germline. The J segment lost 3 bases and the V segment lost 2 bases, leaving 3 bases of the junction unmatched. The CDR3 totals 14 residues. The CDR3 reads CASSLLRGGYEQYF. CDR3 coding DNA: TGTGCCAGCAGCTTACTACGGGGGGGCTACGAGCAGTACTTC.

This clone was counted only a few times. The gene calls are TRBV5-1 and TRBJ2-3; 8 bases are a match to TRBD2. The CDR3 length is 16 residues. J was trimmed by 6 bases and V by 4 bases; bases with no gene match: 13. CDR1 is SGHRS and CDR2 is YFSETQ in the germline V gene. The CDR3: CASSARGGQVVDTQYF. The CDR3 coding sequence is TGCGCCAGCAGCGCCCGGGGGGGCCAAGTAGTGGATACGCAGTATTTT.

The V and J genes are TRBV12-3 or TRBV12-4 and TRBJ1-2; the D is unclear. V was clipped by 2 bases and J by 7 bases, with 11 bases between them. This CDR3 region has 13 residues. The CDR3, as DNA: TGTGCCAGCAGTTTAAAGGTCTTCTCTGGCTACACCTTC. This sequence encodes CASSLKVFSGYTF.

This chain connects TRBV19 to TRBJ1-5, with 12 positions matching TRBD1. Germline V CDR1 and CDR2: LNHDA, SQIVND (reference sequence). The CDR3 is 17 residues long. Losses at the gene ends were 6 bases for V and 2 bases for J; bases not matched to a gene: 8. The CDR3 spells CASRDWDRGLGNQPQHF. CDR3 nucleotides: TGTGCCAGTAGGGACTGGGACAGGGGGCTTGGCAATCAGCCCCAGCATTTT.

As to this clone: Other nucleotide sequences in the sample specify the same CDR3. This chain links TRBV5-1 with TRBJ1-2, with D maybe TRBD1 (6 bases). V lost 1 base to trimming and J lost 8 bases, with 12 bases between them. The CDR3 is 13 residues long. Germline V gene data show CDR1 as SGHRS and CDR2 as YFSETQ. The DNA of the CDR3 is TGCGCCAGCAGCTTGTCAGGGAGGGGGGGCTACACCTTC. Translated, it gives CASSLSGRGGYTF.

The CDR3 region has the DNA TGTGCCAGCAGCCCTGGACAGACGCATGGCTACACCTTC. Protein: CASSPGQTHGYTF. The rearrangement links TRBV7-9 to TRBJ1-2; tentative D call: TRBD1 (6 bases). The CDR3 consists of 13 residues. Trimming shortened V by 5 bases and J by 6 bases, and 13 bases separated the two germline ends. CDR1 SEHNR and CDR2 FQNEAQ come from the germline V gene (reference sequence).

The chain is built from TRBV5-1 and TRBJ1-2, with TRBD1 matching 7 bases. V gave up 4 bases and J gave up 4 bases; unmatched junction bases: 4. The CDR3 totals 13 residues. Per the germline V gene, CDR1 is SGHRS and CDR2 is YFSETQ. The CDR3 loop reads CASSVGTVYGYTF. The DNA for the CDR3 is TGCGCCAGCAGCGTAGGGACAGTCTATGGCTACACCTTC.

The chain has TRBV29-1 and TRBJ1-1; no clear D gene. Trimming shortened V by 3 bases and J by 7 bases, and 9 bases separated the two germline ends. CDR1 is SQVTM, CDR2 ANQGSEA, per germline. This CDR3 has 11 residues. This CDR3 is CSVDTRNEAFF. For the CDR3, the DNA is TGCAGCGTTGATACCAGAAATGAAGCTTTCTTT.

The chain couples TRBV5-1 to TRBJ1-1, with no clear D. The V gene's germline CDR1 is SGHRS and CDR2 YFSETQ. This CDR3 contains 15 residues. Deletions cut 0 bases from V and 7 bases from J, with 16 bases between. CDR3 loop: CASSLAGPSTSEAFF. Here the CDR3 DNA reads TGCGCCAGCAGCTTGGCCGGGCCGTCTACGAGTGAAGCTTTCTTT.

DNA of the CDR3: TGTGCCAGCAGTTGGAGAGTCTATGGCTACACCTTC. Translating gives CASSWRVYGYTF. The rearrangement uses TRBV28 and TRBJ1-2; no definite D call. CDR3 length equals 12 residues. The germline V and J ends were trimmed by 4 bases and 4 bases, with 7 bases remaining between them. Per the germline V gene, CDR1 is MDHEN and CDR2 is SYDVKM.

The chain employs TRBV27 and TRBJ2-2, with 11 positions matching TRBD1. This CDR3 spans 14 amino acids. V trimming: 8 bases; J trimming: 5 bases; junction bases outside the gene matches: 4. Germline V gene sequence: CDR1 MNHEY, CDR2 SMNVEV (reference sequence). The CDR3 here is CASGQGAMTGELFF. The CDR3 DNA follows: TGTGCCAGCGGACAGGGGGCCATGACCGGGGAGCTGTTTTTT.

J is TRBJ2-7 and V is TRBV7-9; TRBD2 is a possible D gene (6 bases). Germline values: CDR1 SEHNR, CDR2 FQNEAQ (reference sequence). The CDR3 sequence is 12 residues long. V gave up 5 bases and J gave up 3 bases, with 8 bases separating them. The CDR3 nucleotides read TGTGCCAGCAGCCGGGACTTCTACGAGCAGTACTTC. It codes for CASSRDFYEQYF.

This chain uses TRBV30 with TRBJ1-5; D call uncertain. V was shortened by 3 bases and J by 3 bases, with 12 bases between the two germline ends. Germline CDR1 and CDR2: GTSNPN and SVGIG (reference sequence). The CDR3 has 14 residues. This CDR3 is CAWSLRGLNQPQHF. The CDR3 coding sequence is TGTGCCTGGAGCCTGCGCGGACTCAATCAGCCCCAGCATTTT.

The chain employs TRBV6-5 and TRBJ1-1; tentatively, D is TRBD1 (6 bases). The CDR3 extends over 13 amino acids. CDR1 is MNHEY, CDR2 SVGAGI, per germline. V gave up 0 bases and J gave up 8 bases, with 10 bases separating them. CDR3 residues: CASSYSIDREAFF. DNA of the CDR3: TGTGCCAGCAGTTACTCGATAGACAGGGAAGCTTTCTTT.

The gene calls are TRBV18 and TRBJ1-4; D call uncertain. Germline V gene lookup returns CDR1 KGHSH and CDR2 LQKENI. The CDR3 is 12 residues long. Deletions cut 3 bases from V and 4 bases from J, with 3 bases between. CDR3 amino acids: CASSPVNEKLFF. The CDR3, as DNA: TGTGCCAGCTCACCTGTTAATGAAAAACTGTTTTTT.